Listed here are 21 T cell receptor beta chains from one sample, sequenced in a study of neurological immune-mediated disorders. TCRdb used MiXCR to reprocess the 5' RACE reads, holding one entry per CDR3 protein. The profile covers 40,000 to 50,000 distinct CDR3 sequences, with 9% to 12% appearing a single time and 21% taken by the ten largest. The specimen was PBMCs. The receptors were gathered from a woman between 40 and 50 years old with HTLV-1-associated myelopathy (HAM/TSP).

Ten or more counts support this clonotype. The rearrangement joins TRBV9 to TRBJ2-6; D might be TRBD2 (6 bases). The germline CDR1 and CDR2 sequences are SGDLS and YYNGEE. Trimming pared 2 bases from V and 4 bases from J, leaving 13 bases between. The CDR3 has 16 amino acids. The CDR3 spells CASSVWGVDGANVLTF. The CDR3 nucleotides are TGTGCCAGCAGCGTCTGGGGGGTTGACGGGGCCAACGTCCTGACTTTC. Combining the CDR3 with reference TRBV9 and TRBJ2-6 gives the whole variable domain DSGVTQTPKHLITATGQRVTLRCSPRSGDLSVYWYQQSLDQGLQFLIQYYNGEERAKGNILERFSAQQFPDLHSELNLSSLELGDSALYFCASSVWGVDGANVLTFGAGSRLTVL.

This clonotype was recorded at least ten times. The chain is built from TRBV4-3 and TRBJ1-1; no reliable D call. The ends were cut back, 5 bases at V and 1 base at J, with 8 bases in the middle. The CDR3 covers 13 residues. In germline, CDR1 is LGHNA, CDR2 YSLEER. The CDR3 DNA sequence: TGCGCCAGCAGCATTCAGCGGAACACTGAAGCTTTCTTT. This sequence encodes CASSIQRNTEAFF.

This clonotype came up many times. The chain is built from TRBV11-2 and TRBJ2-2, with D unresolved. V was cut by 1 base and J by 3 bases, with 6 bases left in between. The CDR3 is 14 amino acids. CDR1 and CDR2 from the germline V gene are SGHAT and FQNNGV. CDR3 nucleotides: TGTGCCAGCAGCTTAGTTCGGTACACCGGGGAGCTGTTTTTT. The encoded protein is CASSLVRYTGELFF.

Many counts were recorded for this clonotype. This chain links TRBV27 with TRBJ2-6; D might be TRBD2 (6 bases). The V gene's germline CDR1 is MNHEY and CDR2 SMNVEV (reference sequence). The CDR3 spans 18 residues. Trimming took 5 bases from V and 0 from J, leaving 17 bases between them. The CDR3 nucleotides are TGTGCCAGCAGTGTCACTAGCTACTCTCACTCTGGGGCCAACGTCCTGACTTTC. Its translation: CASSVTSYSHSGANVLTF.

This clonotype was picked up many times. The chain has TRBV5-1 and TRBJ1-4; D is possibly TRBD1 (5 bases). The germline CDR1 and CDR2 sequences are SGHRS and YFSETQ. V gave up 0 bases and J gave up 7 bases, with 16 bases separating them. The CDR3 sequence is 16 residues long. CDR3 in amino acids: CASSLDQGPGSEKLFF. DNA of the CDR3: TGCGCCAGCAGCTTGGATCAGGGTCCCGGGAGTGAAAAACTGTTTTTT.

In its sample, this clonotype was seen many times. CDR3 protein: CASSYPPDRVHQPQHF. CDR3 DNA: TGTGCCAGCAGTTACCCCCCCGACAGGGTCCACCAGCCCCAGCATTTT. The chain carries TRBV6-2 or TRBV6-3 and TRBJ1-5; 7 bases map to TRBD1. V lost 2 bases, J lost 7 bases, and 11 bases stayed unmatched. This CDR3 spans 16 amino acids. Per the germline V gene, CDR1 is MNHEY and CDR2 is SVGEGT.

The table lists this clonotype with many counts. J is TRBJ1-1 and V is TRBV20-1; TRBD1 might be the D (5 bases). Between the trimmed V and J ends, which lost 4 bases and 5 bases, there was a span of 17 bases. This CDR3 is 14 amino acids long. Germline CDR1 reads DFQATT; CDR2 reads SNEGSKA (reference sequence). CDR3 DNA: TGCAGTGCTAACCCCGGGGCAGGGCAAACTGAAGCTTTCTTT. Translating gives CSANPGAGQTEAFF.

CDR3 in DNA: TGTGCCAGCAGCTCGAGGCGCACAGATACGCAGTATTTT. It specifies CASSSRRTDTQYF. This sequence joins TRBV11-3 and TRBJ2-3; no clear D gene. This CDR3 is 13 amino acids long. CDR1 and CDR2 from the germline V gene are SGHNT and YENEEA. V shed 4 bases and J shed 1 base, with 6 bases lying between them.

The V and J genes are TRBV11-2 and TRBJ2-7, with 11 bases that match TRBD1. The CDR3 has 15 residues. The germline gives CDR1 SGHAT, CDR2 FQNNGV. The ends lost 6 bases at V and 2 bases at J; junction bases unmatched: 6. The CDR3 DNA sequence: TGTGCCAGCAGGCAACCGGGACAGGGGGCCTACGAGCAGTACTTC. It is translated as CASRQPGQGAYEQYF.

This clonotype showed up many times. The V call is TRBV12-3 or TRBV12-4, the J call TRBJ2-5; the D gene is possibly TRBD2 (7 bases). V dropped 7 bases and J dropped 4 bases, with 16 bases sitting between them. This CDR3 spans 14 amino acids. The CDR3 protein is CASNEGGGAETQYF. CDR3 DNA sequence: TGTGCCAGCAACGAGGGAGGGGGGGCAGAGACCCAGTACTTC.

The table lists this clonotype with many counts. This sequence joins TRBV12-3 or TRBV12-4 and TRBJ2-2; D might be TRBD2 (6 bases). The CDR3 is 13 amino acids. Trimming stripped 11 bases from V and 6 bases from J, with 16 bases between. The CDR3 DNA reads TGTGCCGGAGGGCAGGTTGGCGCCGGGGAGCTGTTTTTT. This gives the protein CAGGQVGAGELFF.

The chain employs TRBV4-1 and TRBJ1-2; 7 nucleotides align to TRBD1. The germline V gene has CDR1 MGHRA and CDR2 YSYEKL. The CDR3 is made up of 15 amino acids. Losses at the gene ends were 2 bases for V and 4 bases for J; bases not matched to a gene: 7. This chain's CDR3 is CASSQYRGLAYGYTF. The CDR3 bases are TGCGCCAGCAGCCAATACAGGGGTCTCGCCTATGGCTACACCTTC.

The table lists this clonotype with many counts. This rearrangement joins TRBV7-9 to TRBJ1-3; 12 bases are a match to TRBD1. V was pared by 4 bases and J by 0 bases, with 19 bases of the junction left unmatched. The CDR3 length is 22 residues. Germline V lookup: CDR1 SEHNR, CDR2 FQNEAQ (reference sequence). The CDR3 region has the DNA TGTGCCAGCAGCTCGTCGAATCCAGAGGGACAGGGGGCTCTATCCTCTGGAAACACCATATATTTT. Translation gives CASSSSNPEGQGALSSGNTIYF.

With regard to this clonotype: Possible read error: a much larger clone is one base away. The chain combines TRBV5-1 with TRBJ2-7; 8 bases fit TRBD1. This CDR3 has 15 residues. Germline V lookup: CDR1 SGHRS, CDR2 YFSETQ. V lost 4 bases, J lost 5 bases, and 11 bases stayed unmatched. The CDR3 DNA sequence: TGCGCCAGCAGCATGGGTCAGGGGGCGTTCAACGAGCAGTACTTC. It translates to CASSMGQGAFNEQYF.

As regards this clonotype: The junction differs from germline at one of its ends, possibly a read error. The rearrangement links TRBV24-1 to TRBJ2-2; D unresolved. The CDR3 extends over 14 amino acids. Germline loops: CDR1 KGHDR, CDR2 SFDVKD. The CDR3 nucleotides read TGTGTCACCAGTGAACCCAGCCGCCCCGGGGAGCTGTTTTTT. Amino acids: CVTSEPSRPGELFF.

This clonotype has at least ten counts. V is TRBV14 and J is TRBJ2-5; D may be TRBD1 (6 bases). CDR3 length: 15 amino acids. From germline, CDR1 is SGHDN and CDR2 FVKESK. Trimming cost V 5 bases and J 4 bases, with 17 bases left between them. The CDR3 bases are TGTGCCAGCAGCAAACTTTACAGGGTGGGAGAGACCCAGTACTTC. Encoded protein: CASSKLYRVGETQYF.

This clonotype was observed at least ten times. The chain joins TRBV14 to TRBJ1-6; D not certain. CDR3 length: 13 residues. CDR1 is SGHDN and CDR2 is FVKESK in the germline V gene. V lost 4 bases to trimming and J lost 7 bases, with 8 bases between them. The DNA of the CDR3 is TGTGCCAGCAGCCCCTGGGTGAATTCACCCCTCCACTTT. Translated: CASSPWVNSPLHF. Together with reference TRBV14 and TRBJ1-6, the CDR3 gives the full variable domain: EAGVTQFPSHSVIEKGQTVTLRCDPISGHDNLYWYRRVMGKEIKFLLHFVKESKQDESGMPNNRFLAERTGGTYSTLKVQPAELEDSGVYFCASSPWVNSPLHFGNGTRLTVT.

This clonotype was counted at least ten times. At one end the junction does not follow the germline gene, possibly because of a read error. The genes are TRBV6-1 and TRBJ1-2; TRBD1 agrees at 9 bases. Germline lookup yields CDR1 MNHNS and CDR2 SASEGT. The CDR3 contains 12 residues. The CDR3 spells CASQSTGTGHFF. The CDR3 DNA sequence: TGTGCCAGCCAATCGACCGGGACAGGGCATTTCTTC.

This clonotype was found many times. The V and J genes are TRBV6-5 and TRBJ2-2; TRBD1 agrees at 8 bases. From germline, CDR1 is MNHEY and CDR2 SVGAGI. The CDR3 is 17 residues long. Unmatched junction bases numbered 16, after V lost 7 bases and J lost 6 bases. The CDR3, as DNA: TGTGCCAGCACCCTTTTTGTTCAGACAGGGGTACCCGGGGAGCTGTTTTTT. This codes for CASTLFVQTGVPGELFF.

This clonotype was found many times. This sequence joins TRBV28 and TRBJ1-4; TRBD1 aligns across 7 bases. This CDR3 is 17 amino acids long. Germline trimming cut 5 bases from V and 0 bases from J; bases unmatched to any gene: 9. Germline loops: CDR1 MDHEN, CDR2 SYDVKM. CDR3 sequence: CASSLLQGSATNEKLFF. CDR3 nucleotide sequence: TGTGCCAGCAGTCTCCTACAGGGGAGTGCAACTAATGAAAAACTGTTTTTT.

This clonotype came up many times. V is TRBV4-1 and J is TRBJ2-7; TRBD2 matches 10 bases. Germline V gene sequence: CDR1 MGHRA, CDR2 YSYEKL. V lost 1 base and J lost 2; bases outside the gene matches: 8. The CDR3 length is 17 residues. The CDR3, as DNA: TGCGCCAGCAGCCAAGTACCCCCAGCGGGGGGGACCTACGAGCAGTACTTC. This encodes CASSQVPPAGGTYEQYF.